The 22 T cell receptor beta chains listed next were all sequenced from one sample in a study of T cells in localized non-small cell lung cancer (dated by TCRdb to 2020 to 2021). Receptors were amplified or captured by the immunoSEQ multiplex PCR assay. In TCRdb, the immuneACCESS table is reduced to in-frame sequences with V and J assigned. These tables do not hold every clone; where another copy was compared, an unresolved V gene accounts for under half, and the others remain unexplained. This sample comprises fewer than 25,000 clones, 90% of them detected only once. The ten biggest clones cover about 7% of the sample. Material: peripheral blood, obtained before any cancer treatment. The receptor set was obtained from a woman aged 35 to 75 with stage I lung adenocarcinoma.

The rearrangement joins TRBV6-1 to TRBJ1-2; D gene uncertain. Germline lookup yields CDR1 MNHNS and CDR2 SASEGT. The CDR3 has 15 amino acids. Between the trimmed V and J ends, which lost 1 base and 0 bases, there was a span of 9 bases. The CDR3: CASSEGGAANYGYTF. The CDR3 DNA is TGTGCCAGCAGTGAAGGAGGCGCTGCTAACTATGGCTACACCTTC.

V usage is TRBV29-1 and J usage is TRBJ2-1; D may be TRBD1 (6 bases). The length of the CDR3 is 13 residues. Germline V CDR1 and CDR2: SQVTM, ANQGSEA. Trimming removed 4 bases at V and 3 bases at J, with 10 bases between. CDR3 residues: CSVAETGYNEQFF. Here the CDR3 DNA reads TGCAGCGTTGCCGAGACAGGCTACAATGAGCAGTTCTTC.

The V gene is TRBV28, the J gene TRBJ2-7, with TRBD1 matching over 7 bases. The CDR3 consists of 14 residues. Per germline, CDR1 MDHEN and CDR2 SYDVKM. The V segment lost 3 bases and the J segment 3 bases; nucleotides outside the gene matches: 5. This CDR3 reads CASSFGTAIYEQYF. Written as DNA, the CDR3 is TGTGCCAGCAGTTTTGGGACAGCAATCTACGAGCAGTACTTC.

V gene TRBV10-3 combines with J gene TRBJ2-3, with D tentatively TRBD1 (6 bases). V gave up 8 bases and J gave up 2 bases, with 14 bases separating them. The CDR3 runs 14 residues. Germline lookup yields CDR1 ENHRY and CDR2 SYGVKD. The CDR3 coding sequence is TGTGCCATCGGAGGACAGAAACTCACAGATACGCAGTATTTT. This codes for CAIGGQKLTDTQYF.

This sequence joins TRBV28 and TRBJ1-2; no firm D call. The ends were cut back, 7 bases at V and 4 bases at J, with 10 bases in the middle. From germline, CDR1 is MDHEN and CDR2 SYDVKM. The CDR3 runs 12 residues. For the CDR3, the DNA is TGTGCCAGCAATACAGACCTCTATGGCTACACCTTC. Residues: CASNTDLYGYTF.

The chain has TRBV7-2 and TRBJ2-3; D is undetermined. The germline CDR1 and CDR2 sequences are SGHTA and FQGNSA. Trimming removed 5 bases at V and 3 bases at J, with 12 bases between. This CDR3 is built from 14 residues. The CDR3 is CASSPTYDTDTQYF. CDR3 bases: TGTGCCAGCAGCCCCACTTACGATACAGATACGCAGTATTTT.

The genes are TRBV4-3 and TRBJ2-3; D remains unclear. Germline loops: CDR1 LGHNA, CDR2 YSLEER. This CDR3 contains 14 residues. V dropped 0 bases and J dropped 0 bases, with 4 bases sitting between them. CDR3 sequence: CASSQDLSTDTQYF. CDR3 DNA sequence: TGCGCCAGCAGCCAAGACTTGAGCACAGATACGCAGTATTTT.

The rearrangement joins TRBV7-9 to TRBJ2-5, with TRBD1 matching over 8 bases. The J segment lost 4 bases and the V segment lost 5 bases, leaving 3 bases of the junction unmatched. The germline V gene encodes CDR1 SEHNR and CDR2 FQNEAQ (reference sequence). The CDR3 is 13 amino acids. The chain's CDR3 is CASSQTGVETQYF. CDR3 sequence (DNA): TGTGCCAGCAGCCAGACAGGGGTAGAGACCCAGTACTTC.

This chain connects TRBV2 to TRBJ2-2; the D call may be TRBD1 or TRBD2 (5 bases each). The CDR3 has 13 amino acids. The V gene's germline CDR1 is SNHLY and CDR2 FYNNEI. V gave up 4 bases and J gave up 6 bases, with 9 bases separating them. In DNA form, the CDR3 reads TGTGCCAGCAGTGCCCAGGGACCCGGGGAGCTGTTTTTT. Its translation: CASSAQGPGELFF.

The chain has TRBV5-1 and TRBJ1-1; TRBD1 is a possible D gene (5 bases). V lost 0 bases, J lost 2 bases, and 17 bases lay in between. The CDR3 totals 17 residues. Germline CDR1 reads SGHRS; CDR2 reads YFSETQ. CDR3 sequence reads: CASSLGHRDLKNTEAFF. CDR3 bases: TGCGCCAGCAGCTTGGGACACCGGGACTTAAAAAACACTGAAGCTTTCTTT.

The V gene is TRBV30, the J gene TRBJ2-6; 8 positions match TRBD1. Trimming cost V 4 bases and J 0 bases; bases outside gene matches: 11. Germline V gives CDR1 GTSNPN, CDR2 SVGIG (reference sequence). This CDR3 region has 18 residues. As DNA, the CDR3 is TGTGCCTGGATCCCACCGGGACAGGCCTACTCTGGGGCCAACGTCCTGACTTTC. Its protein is CAWIPPGQAYSGANVLTF. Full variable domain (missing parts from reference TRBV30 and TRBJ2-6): SQTIHQWPATLVQPVGSPLSLECTVEGTSNPNLYWYRQAAGRGLQLLFYSVGIGQISSEVPQNLSASRPQDRQFILSSKKLLLSDSGFYLCAWIPPGQAYSGANVLTFGAGSRLTVL.

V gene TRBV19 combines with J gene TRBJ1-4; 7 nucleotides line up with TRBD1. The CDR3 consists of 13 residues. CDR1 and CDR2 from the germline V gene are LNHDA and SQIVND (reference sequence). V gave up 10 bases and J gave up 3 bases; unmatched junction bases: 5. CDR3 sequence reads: CATADRSNEKLFF. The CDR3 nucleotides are TGTGCCACCGCGGACAGGTCTAATGAAAAACTGTTTTTT.

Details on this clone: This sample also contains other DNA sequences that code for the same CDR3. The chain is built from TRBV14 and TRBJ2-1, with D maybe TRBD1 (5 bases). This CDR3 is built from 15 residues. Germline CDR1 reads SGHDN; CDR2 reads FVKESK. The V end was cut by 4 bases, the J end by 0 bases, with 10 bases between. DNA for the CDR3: TGTGCCAGCAGCCGGGGCAGGAGCTCCTACAATGAGCAGTTCTTC. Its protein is CASSRGRSSYNEQFF.

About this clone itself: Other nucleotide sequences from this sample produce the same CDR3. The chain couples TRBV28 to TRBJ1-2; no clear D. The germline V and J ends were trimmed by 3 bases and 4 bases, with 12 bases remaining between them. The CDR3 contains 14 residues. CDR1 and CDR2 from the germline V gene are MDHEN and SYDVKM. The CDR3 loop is CASSFRGQSYGYTF. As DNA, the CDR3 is TGTGCCAGCAGTTTTAGAGGGCAGAGCTATGGCTACACCTTC.

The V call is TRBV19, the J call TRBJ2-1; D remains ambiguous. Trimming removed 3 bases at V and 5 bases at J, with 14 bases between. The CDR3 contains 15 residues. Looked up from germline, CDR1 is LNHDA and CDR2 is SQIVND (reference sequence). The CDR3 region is CASSISYLEDNEQFF. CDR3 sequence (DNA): TGTGCCAGTAGTATTTCGTATCTCGAAGACAATGAGCAGTTCTTC.

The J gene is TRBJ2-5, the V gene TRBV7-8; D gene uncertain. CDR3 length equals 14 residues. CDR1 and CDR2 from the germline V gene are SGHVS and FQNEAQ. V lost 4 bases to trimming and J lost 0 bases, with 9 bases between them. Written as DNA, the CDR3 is TGTGCCAGCAGCTGGATCACCGACCAAGAGACCCAGTACTTC. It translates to CASSWITDQETQYF.

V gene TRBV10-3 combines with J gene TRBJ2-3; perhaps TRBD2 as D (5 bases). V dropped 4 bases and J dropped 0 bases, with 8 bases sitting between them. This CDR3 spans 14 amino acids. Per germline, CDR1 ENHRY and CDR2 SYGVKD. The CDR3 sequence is CAISVGGSTDTQYF. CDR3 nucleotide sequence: TGTGCCATCAGTGTAGGCGGGAGCACAGATACGCAGTATTTT.

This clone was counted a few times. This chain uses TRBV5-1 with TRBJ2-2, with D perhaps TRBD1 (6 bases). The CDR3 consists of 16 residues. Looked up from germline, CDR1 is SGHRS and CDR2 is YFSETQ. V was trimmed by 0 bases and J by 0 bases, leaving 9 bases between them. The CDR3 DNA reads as TGCGCCAGCAGCTTGGGTGGGACATCGAACACCGGGGAGCTGTTTTTT. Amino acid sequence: CASSLGGTSNTGELFF.

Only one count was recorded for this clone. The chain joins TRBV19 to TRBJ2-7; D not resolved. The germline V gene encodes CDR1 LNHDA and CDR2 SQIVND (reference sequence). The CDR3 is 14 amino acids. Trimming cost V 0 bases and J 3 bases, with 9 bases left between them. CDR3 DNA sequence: TGTGCCAGTAGTATAGAACATATTTTCTACGAGCAGTACTTC. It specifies CASSIEHIFYEQYF. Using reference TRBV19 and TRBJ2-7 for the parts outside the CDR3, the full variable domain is DGGITQSPKYLFRKEGQNVTLSCEQNLNHDAMYWYRQDPGQGLRLIYYSQIVNDFQKGDIAEGYSVSREKKESFPLTVTSAQKNPTAFYLCASSIEHIFYEQYFGPGTRLTVT.

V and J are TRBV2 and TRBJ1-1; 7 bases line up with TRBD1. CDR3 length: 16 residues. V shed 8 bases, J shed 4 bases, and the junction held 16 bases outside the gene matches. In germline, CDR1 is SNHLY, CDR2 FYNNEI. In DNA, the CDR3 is TGTGCCAGCGGTAGTGGTCGGGTCAGGGGGGTCACTGAAGCTTTCTTT. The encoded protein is CASGSGRVRGVTEAFF.

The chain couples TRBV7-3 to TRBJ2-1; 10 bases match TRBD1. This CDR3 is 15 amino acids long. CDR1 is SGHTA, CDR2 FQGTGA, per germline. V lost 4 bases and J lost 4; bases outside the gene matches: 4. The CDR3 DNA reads TGTGCCAGCAGCTCCGGACAGGGGGTTTACAATGAGCAGTTCTTC. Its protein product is CASSSGQGVYNEQFF. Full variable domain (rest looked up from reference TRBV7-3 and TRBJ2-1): GAGVSQTPSNKVTEKGKYVELRCDPISGHTALYWYRQSLGQGPEFLIYFQGTGAADDSGLPNDRFFAVRPEGSVSTLKIQRTERGDSAVYLCASSSGQGVYNEQFFGPGTRLTVL.

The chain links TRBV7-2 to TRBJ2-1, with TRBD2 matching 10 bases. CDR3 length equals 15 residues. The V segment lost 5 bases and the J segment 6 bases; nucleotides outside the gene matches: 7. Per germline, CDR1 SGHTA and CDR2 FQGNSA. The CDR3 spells CASSQAGGPSNEQFF. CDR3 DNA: TGTGCCAGCAGCCAAGCGGGAGGGCCATCCAATGAGCAGTTCTTC. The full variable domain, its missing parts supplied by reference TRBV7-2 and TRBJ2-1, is GAGVSQSPSNKVTEKGKDVELRCDPISGHTALYWYRQSLGQGLEFLIYFQGNSAPDKSGLPSDRFSAERTGGSVSTLTIQRTQQEDSAVYLCASSQAGGPSNEQFFGPGTRLTVL.